These 3 T cell receptor beta chains came from one sample sequenced in a study of blood T cell repertoires in COVID-19 (TCRdb year 2020). Library creation used the immunoSEQ multiplex PCR assay. The immuneACCESS repertoire file appears here via TCRdb, limited to in-frame rearrangements. These files lack a portion of the clones; in checked studies, under half of the deficit traces to unresolved V genes, and the cause of the others is not known. The sample has 200,000 or so clones on record, 65% to 90% of them singletons. The ten largest clones capture about 4.1% of the sample. The specimen sequenced was PBMCs or T cells enriched from blood (not recorded which). These receptors all come from a woman in her thirties or forties with acute COVID-19.

The chain couples TRBV10-1 to TRBJ2-3; 10 positions agree with TRBD2. Germline lookup yields CDR1 WNHNN and CDR2 SYGVQD (reference sequence). Germline trimming cut 4 bases from V and 5 bases from J; bases unmatched to any gene: 9. The CDR3 is made up of 16 amino acids. The CDR3 region has the DNA TGCGCCAGCAGTGTAGCGGGAGGCCACGGAGTAGATACGCAGTATTTT. It codes for CASSVAGGHGVDTQYF.

The rearrangement uses TRBV24-1 and TRBJ2-5; 10 bases are shared with TRBD1. This CDR3 contains 15 residues. CDR1 is KGHDR, CDR2 SFDVKD, per germline. After removal of 5 bases from V and 5 bases from J, the junction contained 7 bases not matched to a gene. The CDR3 DNA reads as TGTGCCACCAGTGTGGGACAGGGGTATCCGGAGACCCAGTACTTC. It yields the protein CATSVGQGYPETQYF.

The J gene is TRBJ1-5, the V gene TRBV5-8, with a possible D match to TRBD1 (6 bases). CDR1 is SGHTS and CDR2 is YDEGEE in the germline V gene. This CDR3 is 11 amino acids long. Deletions cut 5 bases from V and 9 bases from J, with 9 bases between. This chain's CDR3 is CASRQGGPQHF. For the CDR3, the DNA is TGTGCCAGCAGACAAGGGGGGCCCCAGCATTTT. Filled out from reference TRBV5-8 and TRBJ1-5, the complete variable domain reads EAGVTQSPTHLIKTRGQQATLRCSPISGHTSVYWYQQALGLGLQFLLWYDEGEERNRGNFPPRFSGRQFPNYSSELNVNALELEDSALYLCASRQGGPQHFGDGTRLSIL.